The 10 T cell receptor beta chains given below trace back to one sample, sequenced in a study of blood T cell repertoires in COVID-19. TCRdb keeps only in-frame clones here, not all; method: immunoSEQ multiplex PCR. The sample includes tens of thousands of clones, 75% to 95% seen only once; the top ten take roughly 15%. Sequenced sample: peripheral blood. The source is a man older than 75 with acute or convalescent COVID-19.

The chain employs TRBV4-1 and TRBJ2-3, with a tentative D call TRBD1 (5 bases). CDR3 size: 17 residues. Germline V gene sequence: CDR1 MGHRA, CDR2 YSYEKL. Trimming pared 3 bases from V and 2 bases from J, leaving 18 bases between. The CDR3 here is CASSQEGSTGHTDTQYF. CDR3 nucleotide sequence: TGCGCCAGCAGCCAGGAAGGTTCCACAGGCCACACAGATACGCAGTATTTT.

J is TRBJ2-7 and V is TRBV3-1 (or the pseudogene TRBV3-2); 9 nucleotides agree with TRBD1. V was pared by 3 bases and J by 7 bases, with 4 bases of the junction left unmatched. CDR3 length equals 13 residues. Germline V CDR1 and CDR2: LGHDT, YNNKEL (reference sequence). The CDR3 is CASSQGTGWEQYF. CDR3 coding DNA: TGTGCCAGCAGCCAGGGGACAGGGTGGGAGCAGTACTTC.

This sequence joins TRBV6-5 and TRBJ1-2; TRBD1 matches 10 bases. Germline assignment: CDR1 MNHEY and CDR2 SVGAGI. The CDR3 is made up of 13 amino acids. Trimming took 9 bases from V and 3 from J; bases not matched to a gene: 4. The CDR3 is CASKDRGDYGYTF. The CDR3, as DNA: TGTGCCAGTAAGGACAGGGGGGACTATGGCTACACCTTC.

V and J are TRBV29-1 and TRBJ1-2; the match to TRBD1 covers 8 bases. V trimming: 6 bases; J trimming: 8 bases; junction bases outside the gene matches: 11. CDR1 is SQVTM, CDR2 ANQGSEA, per germline. The CDR3 is made up of 13 amino acids. CDR3 protein: CSVRDRGVGGYTF. The CDR3 nucleotides read TGCAGCGTGAGAGACAGGGGCGTGGGAGGCTACACCTTC.

The rearrangement links TRBV19 to TRBJ1-2, with 11 bases identical to TRBD1. This CDR3 has 17 residues. J was trimmed by 6 bases and V by 1 base; bases with no gene match: 10. Germline V gene lookup returns CDR1 LNHDA and CDR2 SQIVND (reference sequence). In nucleotides, the CDR3 is TGTGCCAGTAGTATAGCTTCGGCCGGGACAGGGGGACATGGCTACACCTTC. Residues: CASSIASAGTGGHGYTF.

The CDR3 reads CASSFYGGSYTF. CDR3 in DNA: TGTGCCAGCAGTTTTTACGGTGGTAGCTACACCTTC. This chain joins TRBV28 and TRBJ1-2, with D unclear. V lost 3 bases and J 9 bases, leaving 11 bases between the germline ends. CDR3 length: 12 residues. Per germline, CDR1 MDHEN and CDR2 SYDVKM.

This sequence joins TRBV19 and TRBJ1-5; possibly TRBD1 for D (6 bases). Germline-derived CDR1 and CDR2 are LNHDA and SQIVND (reference sequence). This CDR3 has 19 amino acids. Trimming pared 1 base from V and 11 bases from J, leaving 30 bases between. CDR3: CASSIGGSTDRPFLGAQHF. Here the CDR3 DNA reads TGTGCCAGTAGTATAGGAGGATCAACAGACAGGCCGTTCTTGGGGGCCCAGCATTTT.

This chain uses TRBV3-1 (or the pseudogene TRBV3-2) with TRBJ1-6; no clear D. The CDR3 totals 12 residues. V was cut by 3 bases and J by 10 bases, with 7 bases left in between. The germline gives CDR1 LGHDT, CDR2 YNNKEL (reference sequence). CDR3 in amino acids: CASSQSGSPLHF. CDR3 sequence (DNA): TGTGCCAGCAGCCAGTCGGGGTCACCCCTCCACTTT.

The chain is built from TRBV6-5 and TRBJ2-5; TRBD2 matches at 7 bases. The length of the CDR3 is 14 residues. CDR1 MNHEY and CDR2 SVGAGI come from the germline V gene. V shed 2 bases, J shed 5 bases, and the junction held 5 bases outside the gene matches. CDR3 bases: TGTGCCAGCAGTTACGCGGGGAGGGGCGAGACCCAGTACTTC. As protein: CASSYAGRGETQYF.

The gene calls are TRBV2 and TRBJ1-1, with D possibly TRBD1 on 5 matching bases. In germline, CDR1 is SNHLY, CDR2 FYNNEI. This CDR3 has 14 amino acids. V was shortened by 6 bases and J by 1 base, with 12 bases between the two germline ends. The CDR3 reads CASRPGGRNTEAFF. The CDR3 coding sequence is TGTGCCAGCAGGCCGGGGGGGAGGAACACTGAAGCTTTCTTT.